One TCR beta chain is described in this entry. The antigen is undetermined. CDR3 length equals 13 residues. V lost 8 bases, J lost 3 bases, and 11 bases lay in between. Clones were sequenced by immunoSEQ multiplex PCR, and TCRdb holds only the in-frame ones, with some missing. The sample yields about 340,000 clones, over 90% seen once. Described time point: blood from clinic visit 5 months post-surgery; TSC patient then seizure free. Only cases whose brain tissue showed the highest T cell transcript signatures were sequenced. Patients received at least one anti-epileptic drug before surgery. This sample is drawn from a study of brain T cells in children with intractable seizures. Findings and limits, study-wide: Absence of clones before surgery may stem from lower sequencing depth. Only CDR3 sequence similarity suggested viral specificity, without known HCMV serostatus.

J is TRBJ1-5 and V is TRBV12-3 or TRBV12-4, with TRBD1 as a possible D gene (5 bases). The receptor's source is a boy younger than two with tuberous sclerosis and intractable seizures. Material: peripheral blood, obtained less than 6 months after surgery. Written as DNA, the CDR3 is TGTGCCAGCGGAGACAGAATCAATCAGCCCCAGCATTTT. Translated: CASGDRINQPQHF.